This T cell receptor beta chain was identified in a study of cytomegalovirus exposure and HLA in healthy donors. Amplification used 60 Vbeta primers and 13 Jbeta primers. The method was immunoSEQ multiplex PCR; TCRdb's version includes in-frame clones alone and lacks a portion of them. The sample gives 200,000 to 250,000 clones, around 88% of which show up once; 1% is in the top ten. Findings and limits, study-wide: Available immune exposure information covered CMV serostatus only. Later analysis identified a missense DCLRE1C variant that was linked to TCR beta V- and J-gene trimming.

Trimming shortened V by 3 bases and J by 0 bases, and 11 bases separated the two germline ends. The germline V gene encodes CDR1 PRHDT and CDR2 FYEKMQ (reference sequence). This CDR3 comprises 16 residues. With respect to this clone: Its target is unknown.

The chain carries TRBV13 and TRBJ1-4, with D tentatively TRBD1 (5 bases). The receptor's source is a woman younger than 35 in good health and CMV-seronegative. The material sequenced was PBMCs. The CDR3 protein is CASSFAGGATNEKLFF. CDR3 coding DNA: TGTGCCAGCAGCTTTGCCGGGGGTGCAACTAATGAAAAACTGTTTTTT.